This T cell receptor (beta chain) came from a study of cytomegalovirus exposure and HLA in healthy donors. At the level of the study: Earlier work reported roughly 120 million unique TCR beta sequences from approximately 180 million T cells.

This CDR3 is 14 amino acids long. The germline CDR1 and CDR2 sequences are MNHEY and SMNVEV (reference sequence). Trimming took 4 bases from V and 4 from J, leaving 8 bases between them. To note about this clone: Its antigen is unidentified.

The PCR employed 60 Vbeta primers together with 13 Jbeta primers. Here immunoSEQ multiplex PCR was the method, and the copy in TCRdb shows in-frame clones only, minus some. The table has roughly 140,000 clones, roughly 74% seen once. Study-wide points: In a later analysis, common viral pathogens appeared linked to several of the most significant clusters. Sequencing likely produced, as an artifact, a cluster of highly shared sequence variants.

The chain joins TRBV27 to TRBJ2-6; unclear D gene. The sequencing sample was made of PBMCs. The TCR sequence derives from a middle-aged woman in good health and CMV-seropositive. Written as DNA, the CDR3 is TGTGCCAGCAGTTCCCCCTTGGGGGCCAACGTCCTGACTTTC. As protein: CASSSPLGANVLTF.